The 20 T cell receptor beta chains below all came from one sample that was sequenced in a study of shared clonotypes between healthy human individuals. It was CD45RO-negative cells, positively selected for CCR7, that made up naive CD8 cells, with terminally differentiated effector memory CD45RA+ cells excluded. TCRdb's copy holds only in-frame clones and misses some; the assay was immunoSEQ multiplex PCR. The sample lists hundreds of thousands of clones; 90% to 95% were seen once. Sequencing was done on a sample of naive CD8+ T cells sorted from blood. These receptors were obtained from a woman aged 25 to 45 in good health.

The J gene is TRBJ2-7, the V gene TRBV29-1, with 10 bases fitting TRBD2. The CDR3 length is 15 residues. Germline assignment: CDR1 SQVTM and CDR2 ANQGSEA. Germline trimming cut 7 bases from V and 5 bases from J; bases unmatched to any gene: 14. Here the CDR3 reads CSALGAGGPRDEQYF. CDR3 in DNA: TGCAGCGCACTGGGAGCGGGAGGGCCTAGGGACGAGCAGTACTTC.

About this clone: Other DNA sequences of this sample code for an identical CDR3. The CDR3 nucleotides are TGTGCCAGCAGCGTAGACGGCGGGACGGGGGAGCAGTACTTC. Its translation is CASSVDGGTGEQYF. This chain uses TRBV9 with TRBJ2-7; perhaps TRBD2 as D (6 bases). Trimming cost V 0 bases and J 7 bases, with 14 bases left between them. CDR3 length: 14 residues. Germline CDR1 SGDLS, CDR2 YYNGEE.

This rearrangement joins TRBV7-8 to TRBJ2-1; 10 nucleotides line up with TRBD2. With 1 base clipped from V and 10 bases from J, the junction kept 19 bases outside the gene matches. Per germline, CDR1 SGHVS and CDR2 FQNEAQ. The CDR3 spans 19 residues. This CDR3 reads CASSLGLAGAEALGREQFF. The CDR3 coding sequence is TGTGCCAGCAGCTTAGGTCTAGCGGGGGCGGAAGCCCTCGGACGGGAGCAGTTCTTC. The variable domain in full, with the rest retrieved from reference TRBV7-8 and TRBJ2-1, is GAGVSQSPRYKVAKRGQDVALRCDPISGHVSLFWYQQALGQGPEFLTYFQNEAQLDKSGLPSDRFFAERPEGSVSTLKIQRTQQEDSAVYLCASSLGLAGAEALGREQFFGPGTRLTVL.

This clone is a singleton in its sample. The chain links TRBV4-1 to TRBJ2-1, with TRBD2 as a possible D gene (5 bases). Between the trimmed V and J ends, which lost 1 base and 6 bases, there was a span of 7 bases. This CDR3 comprises 13 residues. In germline, CDR1 is MGHRA, CDR2 YSYEKL. The CDR3 region has the DNA TGCGCCAGCAGCCAAGGGAGGATCAATGAGCAGTTCTTC. Encoded protein: CASSQGRINEQFF.

V is TRBV10-1 and J is TRBJ2-7, with TRBD2 matching over 7 bases. Germline V lookup: CDR1 WNHNN, CDR2 SYGVQD (reference sequence). This CDR3 contains 14 residues. V lost 2 bases to trimming and J lost 5 bases; unmatched junction nucleotides: 6. The CDR3 is CASSESGVYDEQYF. In DNA form, the CDR3 reads TGCGCCAGCAGTGAGAGCGGGGTTTACGACGAGCAGTACTTC.

V and J are TRBV27 and TRBJ1-4; D uncertain. In germline, CDR1 is MNHEY, CDR2 SMNVEV (reference sequence). This CDR3 is 14 amino acids long. V lost 2 bases and J 11 bases, leaving 15 bases between the germline ends. The CDR3 region is CASSLGGRWSKLFF. Written as DNA, the CDR3 is TGTGCCAGCAGTTTAGGCGGCAGGTGGTCGAAACTGTTTTTT.

As concerns this clone: Other nucleotide sequences from this sample produce the same CDR3. The genes are TRBV19 and TRBJ1-5; tentative D call: TRBD1 (6 bases). The CDR3 runs to 14 residues. Per the germline V gene, CDR1 is LNHDA and CDR2 is SQIVND (reference sequence). Trimming took off 3 bases at V and 4 bases at J, with 10 bases between the two ends. The CDR3 DNA is TGTGCCAGTAGTATCAGGGACAATAATCAGCCCCAGCATTTT. Its protein product is CASSIRDNNQPQHF.

Note on this clone: Other DNA sequences of this sample code for an identical CDR3. The gene calls are TRBV5-1 and TRBJ1-1, with 7 bases lining up with TRBD1. The CDR3 is 13 amino acids. Germline V gives CDR1 SGHRS, CDR2 YFSETQ. The V segment lost 3 bases and the J segment 4 bases; nucleotides outside the gene matches: 3. The CDR3 DNA reads TGCGCCAGCAGCTCGGGACAGCCCACTGAAGCTTTCTTT. This sequence encodes CASSSGQPTEAFF.

The gene calls are TRBV14 and TRBJ2-5; 9 bases align to TRBD1. The ends lost 4 bases at V and 6 bases at J; junction bases unmatched: 12. The CDR3 has 16 residues. Germline V gives CDR1 SGHDN, CDR2 FVKESK. CDR3 DNA sequence: TGTGCCAGCAGCCCCCCAACCGGGACAGGGTGGAAGACCCAGTACTTC. Residues: CASSPPTGTGWKTQYF.

This clone has only one observation. The chain joins TRBV5-6 to TRBJ2-2; D perhaps matches TRBD2 (5 bases). V was pared by 4 bases and J by 3 bases, with 13 bases between. CDR1 and CDR2 from the germline V gene are SGHDT and YYEEEE. The CDR3 is 15 residues long. For the CDR3, the DNA is TGTGCCAGCAGCAAACTAGACCAGTACACCGGGGAGCTGTTTTTT. Translation gives CASSKLDQYTGELFF. Combining the CDR3 with reference TRBV5-6 and TRBJ2-2 gives the whole variable domain DAGVTQSPTHLIKTRGQQVTLRCSPKSGHDTVSWYQQALGQGPQFIFQYYEEEERQRGNFPDRFSGHQFPNYSSELNVNALLLGDSALYLCASSKLDQYTGELFFGEGSRLTVL.

CDR3 sequence reads: CAWSVGAVSYNEQFF. The CDR3 nucleotides read TGTGCCTGGAGTGTAGGGGCAGTCTCCTACAATGAGCAGTTCTTC. V is TRBV30 and J is TRBJ2-1; the D gene is possibly TRBD1 (5 bases). This CDR3 spans 15 amino acids. Deletions cut 0 bases from V and 0 bases from J, with 9 bases between. From germline, CDR1 is GTSNPN and CDR2 SVGIG (reference sequence).

The chain recombines TRBV27 with TRBJ1-3; TRBD1 agrees at 7 bases. Germline V gene data show CDR1 as MNHEY and CDR2 as SMNVEV (reference sequence). The CDR3 sequence is 14 residues long. V trimming: 10 bases; J trimming: 0 bases; junction bases outside the gene matches: 6. CDR3 DNA sequence: TGTGCCAACAGGGGCTCTGACTCTGGAAACACCATATATTTT. Protein sequence: CANRGSDSGNTIYF.

The V gene is TRBV19, the J gene TRBJ1-2; 8 bases agree with TRBD1. Germline V gene sequence: CDR1 LNHDA, CDR2 SQIVND (reference sequence). This CDR3 spans 14 amino acids. V gave up 5 bases and J gave up 3 bases; unmatched junction bases: 5. The CDR3, as DNA: TGTGCCAGTAGTGTCCCAGGGGGCTACTATGGCTACACCTTC. Encoded protein: CASSVPGGYYGYTF. Drawing the rest from reference TRBV19 and TRBJ1-2, the complete variable domain is DGGITQSPKYLFRKEGQNVTLSCEQNLNHDAMYWYRQDPGQGLRLIYYSQIVNDFQKGDIAEGYSVSREKKESFPLTVTSAQKNPTAFYLCASSVPGGYYGYTFGSGTRLTVV.

The V and J genes are TRBV7-9 and TRBJ2-7; unclear D gene. The CDR3 has 14 residues. Germline V gene lookup returns CDR1 SEHNR and CDR2 FQNEAQ (reference sequence). Trimming took off 3 bases at V and 4 bases at J, with 13 bases between the two ends. The CDR3 reads CASSFPGPRYEQYF. The CDR3 DNA reads as TGTGCCAGCAGCTTCCCCGGGCCCCGATACGAGCAGTACTTC.

With respect to this clone: Other DNA sequences in the same sample also yield this CDR3. The V call is TRBV19, the J call TRBJ2-7; 9 nucleotides agree with TRBD1. From germline, CDR1 is LNHDA and CDR2 SQIVND (reference sequence). V lost 1 base, J lost 3 bases, and 1 base stayed unmatched. The CDR3 loop spans 14 amino acids. This CDR3 reads CASSIGQGGYEQYF. In DNA form, the CDR3 reads TGTGCCAGTAGTATAGGACAGGGGGGCTACGAGCAGTACTTC.

With respect to this clone: One junction end does not reproduce the germline sequence, and a read error may be involved. The sample carries other DNA sequences with the same CDR3. This chain uses TRBV19 with TRBJ2-7; no definite D call. Germline V CDR1 and CDR2: LNHDA, SQIVND (reference sequence). There are 12 residues in the CDR3. This chain's CDR3 is CASSIDSYEQYF. In DNA form, the CDR3 reads TGTGCCAGTAGCATAGACTCCTACGAGCAGTACTTC.

The count of this clone is one. The rearrangement joins TRBV30 to TRBJ2-5, with 7 bases lining up with TRBD2. The DNA end favors TRBJ2-7, so the J call may be wrong. The CDR3 consists of 15 residues. Germline V gene sequence: CDR1 GTSNPN, CDR2 SVGIG (reference sequence). The CDR3 is CAWGRGAGNPYEQYF. CDR3 DNA: TGTGCCTGGGGGAGGGGTGCGGGCAACCCTTACGAGCAGTACTTC.

This chain's CDR3 is CASRALAGHYEQYF. CDR3 nucleotides: TGTGCCAGCAGGGCCCTAGCGGGACACTACGAGCAGTACTTC. The chain employs TRBV6-5 and TRBJ2-7; 9 nucleotides align to TRBD2. The germline V gene has CDR1 MNHEY and CDR2 SVGAGI. This CDR3 region has 14 residues. The junction had 6 bases not matched to a gene; V was cut back by 6 bases and J by 3 bases.

The rearrangement uses TRBV4-2 and TRBJ1-6; D uncertain. Trimming took 3 bases from V and 0 from J, leaving 9 bases between them. This CDR3 region has 16 residues. Germline V gives CDR1 LGHNA, CDR2 YNFKEQ. The CDR3 nucleotides are TGTGCCAGCAGCCAGGGTGCCCTCTCCTATAATTCACCCCTCCACTTT. It specifies CASSQGALSYNSPLHF.

The J gene is TRBJ2-6, the V gene TRBV9; 7 positions match TRBD1. After removal of 5 bases from V and 0 bases from J, the junction contained 5 bases not matched to a gene. Looked up from germline, CDR1 is SGDLS and CDR2 is YYNGEE. The CDR3 runs 16 residues. DNA of the CDR3: TGTGCCAGCAGTAATACAGGGGCCTCTGGGGCCAACGTCCTGACTTTC. It specifies CASSNTGASGANVLTF.